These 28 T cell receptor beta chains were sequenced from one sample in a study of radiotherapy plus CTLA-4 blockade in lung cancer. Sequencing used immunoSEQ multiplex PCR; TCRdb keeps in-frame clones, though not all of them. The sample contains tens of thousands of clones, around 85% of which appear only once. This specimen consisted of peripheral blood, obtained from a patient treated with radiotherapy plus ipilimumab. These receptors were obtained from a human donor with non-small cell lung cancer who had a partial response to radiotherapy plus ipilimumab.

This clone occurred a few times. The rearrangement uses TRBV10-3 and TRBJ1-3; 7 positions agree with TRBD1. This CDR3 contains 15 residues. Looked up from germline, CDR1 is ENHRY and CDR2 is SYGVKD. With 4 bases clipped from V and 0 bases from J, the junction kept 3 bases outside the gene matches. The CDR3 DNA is TGTGCCATCAGTGCGGGACAGCTCTCTGGAAACACCATATATTTT. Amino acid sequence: CAISAGQLSGNTIYF.

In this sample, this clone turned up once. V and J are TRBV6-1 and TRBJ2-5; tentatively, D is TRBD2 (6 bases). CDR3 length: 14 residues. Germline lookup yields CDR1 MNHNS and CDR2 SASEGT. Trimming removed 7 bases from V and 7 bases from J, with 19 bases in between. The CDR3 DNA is TGTGCCAGCACCCCGGAGGGAGGTAGGGGGACCCAGTACTTC. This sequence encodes CASTPEGGRGTQYF.

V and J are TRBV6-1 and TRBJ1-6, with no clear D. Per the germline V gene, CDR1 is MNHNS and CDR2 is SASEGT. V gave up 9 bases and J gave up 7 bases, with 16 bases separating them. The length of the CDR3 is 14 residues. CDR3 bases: TGTGCCAGTTTTGAGGCCGCAATAAATTCACCCCTCCACTTT. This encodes CASFEAAINSPLHF.

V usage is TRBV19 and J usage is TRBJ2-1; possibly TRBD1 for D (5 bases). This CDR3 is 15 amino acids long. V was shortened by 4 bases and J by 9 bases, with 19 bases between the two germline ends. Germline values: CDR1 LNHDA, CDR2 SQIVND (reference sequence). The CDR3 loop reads CASSTQARTSVEQFF. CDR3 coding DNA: TGTGCCAGTAGTACCCAGGCTAGGACAAGCGTTGAGCAGTTCTTC.

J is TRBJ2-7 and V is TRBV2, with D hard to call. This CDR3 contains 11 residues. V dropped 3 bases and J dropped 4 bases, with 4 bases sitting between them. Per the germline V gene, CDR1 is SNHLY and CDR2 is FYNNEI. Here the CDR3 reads CASSEAYEQYF. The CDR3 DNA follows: TGTGCCAGCAGTGAGGCATACGAGCAGTACTTC.

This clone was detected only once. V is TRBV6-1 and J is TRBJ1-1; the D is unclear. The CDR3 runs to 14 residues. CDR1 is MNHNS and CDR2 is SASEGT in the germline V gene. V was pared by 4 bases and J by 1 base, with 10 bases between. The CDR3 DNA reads TGTGCCAGCAGTGTGCGCGCGGAGAACACTGAAGCTTTCTTT. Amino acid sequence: CASSVRAENTEAFF.

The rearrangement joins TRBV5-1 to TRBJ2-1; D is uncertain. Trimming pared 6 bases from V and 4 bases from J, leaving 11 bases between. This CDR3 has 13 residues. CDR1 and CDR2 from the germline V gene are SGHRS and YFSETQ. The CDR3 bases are TGCGCCAGCACTAGGTTGATGTACAATGAGCAGTTCTTC. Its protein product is CASTRLMYNEQFF.

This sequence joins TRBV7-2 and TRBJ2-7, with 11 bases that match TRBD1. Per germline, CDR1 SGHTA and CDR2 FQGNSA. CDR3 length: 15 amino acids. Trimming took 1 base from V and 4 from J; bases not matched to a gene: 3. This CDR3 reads CASSLVGQGGYEQYF. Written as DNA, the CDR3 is TGTGCCAGCAGCTTAGTGGGACAGGGGGGATACGAGCAGTACTTC.

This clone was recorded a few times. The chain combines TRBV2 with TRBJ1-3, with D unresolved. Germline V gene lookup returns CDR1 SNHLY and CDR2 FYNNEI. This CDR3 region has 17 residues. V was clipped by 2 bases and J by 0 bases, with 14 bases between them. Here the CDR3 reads CASSEMAAEFSGNTIYF. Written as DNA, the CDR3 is TGTGCCAGCAGTGAAATGGCAGCGGAATTCTCTGGAAACACCATATATTTT.

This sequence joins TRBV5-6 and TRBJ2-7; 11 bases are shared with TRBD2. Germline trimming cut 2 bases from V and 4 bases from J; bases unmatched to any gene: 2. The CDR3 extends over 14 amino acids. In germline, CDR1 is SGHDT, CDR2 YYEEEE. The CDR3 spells CASSLASGRYEQYF. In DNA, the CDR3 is TGTGCCAGCAGCTTAGCTAGCGGGAGGTACGAGCAGTACTTC.

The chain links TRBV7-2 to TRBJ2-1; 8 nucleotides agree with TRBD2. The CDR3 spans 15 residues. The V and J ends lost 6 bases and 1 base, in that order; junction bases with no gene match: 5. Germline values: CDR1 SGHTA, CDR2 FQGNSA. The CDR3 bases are TGTGCCAGCAGACCTTCTAGCGGGTCCTACAATGAGCAGTTCTTC. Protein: CASRPSSGSYNEQFF. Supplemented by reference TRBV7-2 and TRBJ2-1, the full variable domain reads GAGVSQSPSNKVTEKGKDVELRCDPISGHTALYWYRQSLGQGLEFLIYFQGNSAPDKSGLPSDRFSAERTGGSVSTLTIQRTQQEDSAVYLCASRPSSGSYNEQFFGPGTRLTVL.

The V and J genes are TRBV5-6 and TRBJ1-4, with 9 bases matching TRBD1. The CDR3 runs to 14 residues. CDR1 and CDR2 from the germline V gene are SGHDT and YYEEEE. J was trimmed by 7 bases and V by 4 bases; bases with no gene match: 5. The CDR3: CASSHRGLGEKLFF. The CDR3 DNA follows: TGTGCCAGCAGCCACAGGGGGCTCGGTGAAAAACTGTTTTTT.

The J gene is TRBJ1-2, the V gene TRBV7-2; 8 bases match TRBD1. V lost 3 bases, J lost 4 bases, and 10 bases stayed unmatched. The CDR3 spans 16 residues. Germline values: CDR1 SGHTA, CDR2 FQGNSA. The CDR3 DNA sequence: TGTGCCAGCAGCTTGGGGGGGGCAGGGGGCGCCTATGGCTACACCTTC. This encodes CASSLGGAGGAYGYTF.

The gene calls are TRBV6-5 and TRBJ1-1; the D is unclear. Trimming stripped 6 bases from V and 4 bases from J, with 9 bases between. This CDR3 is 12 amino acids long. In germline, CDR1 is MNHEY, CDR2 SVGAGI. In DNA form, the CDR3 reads TGTGCCAGCAGCTACGGAGCCACTGAAGCTTTCTTT. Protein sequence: CASSYGATEAFF.

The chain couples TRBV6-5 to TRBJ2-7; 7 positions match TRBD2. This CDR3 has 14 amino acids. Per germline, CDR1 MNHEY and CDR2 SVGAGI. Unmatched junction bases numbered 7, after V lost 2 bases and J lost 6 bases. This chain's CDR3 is CASSYSSRGSEQYF. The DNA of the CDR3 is TGTGCCAGCAGTTACAGTTCGCGGGGGAGCGAGCAGTACTTC.

CDR3: CASSDSKLALVDEQFF. CDR3 bases: TGTGCCAGCAGCGACAGCAAACTAGCATTGGTCGATGAGCAGTTCTTC. The chain is built from TRBV9 and TRBJ2-1; tentative D call: TRBD2 (6 bases). V dropped 3 bases and J dropped 8 bases, with 21 bases sitting between them. Germline V gene lookup returns CDR1 SGDLS and CDR2 YYNGEE. CDR3 size: 16 residues.

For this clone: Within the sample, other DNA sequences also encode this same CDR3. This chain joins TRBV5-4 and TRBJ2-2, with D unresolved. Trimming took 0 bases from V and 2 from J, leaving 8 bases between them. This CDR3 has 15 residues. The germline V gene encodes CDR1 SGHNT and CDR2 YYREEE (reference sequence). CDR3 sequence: CASSLGTPNTGELFF. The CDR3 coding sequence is TGTGCCAGCAGCTTGGGTACACCTAACACCGGGGAGCTGTTTTTT.

CDR3 bases: TGTGCCAGTAGTATAAGCACAGTTTCCTACGAGCAGTACTTC. It codes for CASSISTVSYEQYF. This chain connects TRBV19 to TRBJ2-7; no firm D call. The CDR3 consists of 14 residues. V was pared by 2 bases and J by 1 base, with 9 bases between. Germline V gene sequence: CDR1 LNHDA, CDR2 SQIVND (reference sequence). The whole variable domain, filled in from reference TRBV19 and TRBJ2-7, reads DGGITQSPKYLFRKEGQNVTLSCEQNLNHDAMYWYRQDPGQGLRLIYYSQIVNDFQKGDIAEGYSVSREKKESFPLTVTSAQKNPTAFYLCASSISTVSYEQYFGPGTRLTVT.

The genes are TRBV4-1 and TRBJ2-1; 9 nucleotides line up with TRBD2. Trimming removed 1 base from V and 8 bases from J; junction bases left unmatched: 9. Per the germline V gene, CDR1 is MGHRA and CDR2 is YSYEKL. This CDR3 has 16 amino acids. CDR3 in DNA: TGCGCCAGCAGCCAAGTGGGGGCGGGAGGGCAGGATGAGCAGTTCTTC. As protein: CASSQVGAGGQDEQFF.

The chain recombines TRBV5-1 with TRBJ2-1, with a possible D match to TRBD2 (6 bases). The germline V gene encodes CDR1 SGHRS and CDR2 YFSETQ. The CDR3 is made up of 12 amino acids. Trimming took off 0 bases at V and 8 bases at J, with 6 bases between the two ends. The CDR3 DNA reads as TGCGCCAGCAGCTTGGGGGGGGATGAGCAGTTCTTC. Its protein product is CASSLGGDEQFF.

The CDR3 sequence is CASSESGSRETQYF. The CDR3 nucleotides are TGCGCCAGCAGTGAGTCAGGGAGTCGGGAGACCCAGTACTTC. The chain joins TRBV10-2 to TRBJ2-5, with D perhaps matching TRBD2 (5 bases). The ends were cut back, 0 bases at V and 5 bases at J, with 10 bases in the middle. The germline CDR1 and CDR2 sequences are WSHSY and SAAADI. This CDR3 spans 14 amino acids.

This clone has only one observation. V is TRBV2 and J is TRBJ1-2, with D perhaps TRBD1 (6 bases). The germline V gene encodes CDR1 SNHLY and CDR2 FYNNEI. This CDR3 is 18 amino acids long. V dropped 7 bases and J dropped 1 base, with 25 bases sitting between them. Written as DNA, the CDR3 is TGTGCCAGCACCTCTTGGCGCACAACAGGGAGGGTTAACTATGGCTACACCTTC. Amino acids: CASTSWRTTGRVNYGYTF.

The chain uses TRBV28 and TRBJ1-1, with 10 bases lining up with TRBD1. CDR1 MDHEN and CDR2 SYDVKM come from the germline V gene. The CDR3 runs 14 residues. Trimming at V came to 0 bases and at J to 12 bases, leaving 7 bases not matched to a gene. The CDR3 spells CASSLWGGTGVTFF. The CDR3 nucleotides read TGTGCCAGCAGTTTATGGGGGGGGACAGGGGTTACTTTCTTT.

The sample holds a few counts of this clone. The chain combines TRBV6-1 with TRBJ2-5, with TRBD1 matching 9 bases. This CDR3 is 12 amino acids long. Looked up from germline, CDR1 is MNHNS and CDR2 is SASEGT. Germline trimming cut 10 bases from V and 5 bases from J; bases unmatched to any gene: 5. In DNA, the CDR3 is TGTGCCACGGGGGACAGGGTCGAGACCCAGTACTTC. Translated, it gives CATGDRVETQYF.

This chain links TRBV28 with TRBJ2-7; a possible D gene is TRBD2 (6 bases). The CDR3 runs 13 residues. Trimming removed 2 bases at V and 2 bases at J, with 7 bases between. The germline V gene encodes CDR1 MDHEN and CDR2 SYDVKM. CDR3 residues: CASSLRTTYEQYF. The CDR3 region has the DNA TGTGCCAGCAGTTTAAGGACTACCTACGAGCAGTACTTC.

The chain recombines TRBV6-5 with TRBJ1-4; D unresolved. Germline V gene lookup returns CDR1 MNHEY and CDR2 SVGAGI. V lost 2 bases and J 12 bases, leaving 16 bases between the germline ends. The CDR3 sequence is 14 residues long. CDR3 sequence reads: CASSYGGRSIELFF. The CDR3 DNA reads TGTGCCAGCAGTTACGGAGGCCGCTCCATAGAACTGTTTTTT.

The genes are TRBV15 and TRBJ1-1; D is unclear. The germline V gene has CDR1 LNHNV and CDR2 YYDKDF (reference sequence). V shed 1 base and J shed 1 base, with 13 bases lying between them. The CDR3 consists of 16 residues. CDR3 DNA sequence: TGTGCCACCAGCAGAGGGATCGGGAACGAGAACACTGAAGCTTTCTTT. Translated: CATSRGIGNENTEAFF.

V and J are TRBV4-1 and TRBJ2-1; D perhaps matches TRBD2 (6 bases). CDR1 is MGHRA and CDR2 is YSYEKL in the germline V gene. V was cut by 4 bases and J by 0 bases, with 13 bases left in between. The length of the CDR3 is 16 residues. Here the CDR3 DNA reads TGCGCCAGCAGCCCGAGCGGGTCCATCTCCTACAATGAGCAGTTCTTC. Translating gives CASSPSGSISYNEQFF.